In this sample, the clone carrying this T cell receptor (beta chain) turned up many times. Its specificity is not known. TCRdb re-called the 5' RACE reads through MiXCR, storing one row per CDR3 protein. Found here are under 300,000 distinct CDR3 sequences, 8.6% of them singletons; the top ten hold under 7.5%. The CDR3 consists of 12 residues. V lost 4 bases and J 7 bases, leaving 5 bases between the germline ends. This record comes from a study of CD8 T cells in ankylosing spondylitis. Study results and caveats: Reportedly, disease-linked clones are significantly enriched in ankylosing spondylitis patients' matched synovial fluid. With a CD8+ phenotype, disease-linked clones were relatively rare in peripheral blood. Fewer than ten highly homologous variants made up a TCR beta motif that seemed to typify ankylosing spondylitis blood. Earlier studies detected some motif variants in reactive arthritis synovial fluid and blood.

The sample taken for sequencing was blood, either unsorted or a sorted T cell fraction (not recorded which). The receptor was isolated from a male donor with ankylosing spondylitis or in good health (not recorded which). The chain carries TRBV12-3 or TRBV12-4 and TRBJ1-6, with D hard to call. The DNA of the CDR3 is TGTGCCAGCAGTTCGGGAAATTCACCCCTCCACTTT. Translated: CASSSGNSPLHF.